These 30 T cell receptor beta chains share one sample of origin, sequenced in a study of T cell responses to AZD1222 COVID-19 vaccine. Assay used: immunoSEQ multiplex PCR; TCRdb lists only in-frame clones, some missing. Among some 200,000 clones listed, approximately 94% were seen once. The source was peripheral blood, collected 28 days after the second dose of the MenACWY control vaccine. The receptors come from an adult who received the MenACWY meningococcal vaccine as a control.

The chain carries TRBV20-1 and TRBJ2-1; TRBD2 aligns across 10 bases. Per the germline V gene, CDR1 is DFQATT and CDR2 is SNEGSKA (reference sequence). With V trimmed by 3 bases and J by 4 bases, 12 bases remained unmatched. The CDR3 contains 17 residues. DNA of the CDR3: TGCAGTGCTAGTTTTCCTAGCGGGAGTAAGGGGTACAATGAGCAGTTCTTC. Its protein product is CSASFPSGSKGYNEQFF.

This chain connects TRBV28 to TRBJ1-5; D gene ambiguous. V was cut by 7 bases and J by 4 bases, with 8 bases left in between. CDR1 and CDR2 (germline): MDHEN, SYDVKM. The CDR3 length is 12 residues. CDR3 loop: CASTTGNQPQHF. CDR3 DNA sequence: TGTGCCAGCACGACGGGGAATCAGCCCCAGCATTTT.

CDR3 sequence: CASSPTAAGTDHLSGNTIYF. CDR3 DNA sequence: TGCGCCAGCAGTCCGACGGCTGCGGGGACAGACCATCTCTCTGGAAACACCATATATTTT. The chain couples TRBV23-1 to TRBJ1-3; 7 bases align to TRBD1. TRBV23-1 is given ORF status, its function remaining uncertain. Unmatched junction bases numbered 18, after V lost 4 bases and J lost 0 bases. The CDR3 spans 20 residues.

The chain employs TRBV19 and TRBJ1-5; D might be TRBD1 (5 bases). The CDR3 covers 14 residues. CDR1 LNHDA and CDR2 SQIVND come from the germline V gene (reference sequence). V was trimmed by 0 bases and J by 4 bases, leaving 7 bases between them. The CDR3 is CASSIDDSNQPQHF. The CDR3 DNA is TGTGCCAGTAGTATAGATGACAGTAATCAGCCCCAGCATTTT.

The table lists this clone with a count of one. The chain is built from TRBV6-5 and TRBJ2-3; D not resolved. Germline values: CDR1 MNHEY, CDR2 SVGAGI. V was cut by 10 bases and J by 5 bases, with 10 bases left in between. This CDR3 is built from 11 residues. CDR3 residues: CATAVIDTQYF. CDR3 in DNA: TGTGCCACAGCAGTTATAGATACGCAGTATTTT.

This sequence joins TRBV5-1 and TRBJ1-5, with D uncertain. V lost 2 bases and J lost 5, with 8 bases in between. The CDR3 consists of 13 residues. The germline V gene encodes CDR1 SGHRS and CDR2 YFSETQ. The CDR3 sequence: CASSFQSDQPQHF. The CDR3 nucleotides are TGCGCCAGCAGCTTCCAGAGTGATCAGCCCCAGCATTTT.

V usage is TRBV27 and J usage is TRBJ1-5; D not resolved. The CDR3 has 12 amino acids. Trimming left V 8 bases short and J 0 bases short, with 5 bases between. Germline-derived CDR1 and CDR2 are MNHEY and SMNVEV (reference sequence). CDR3 nucleotide sequence: TGTGCCAGCGGGGATAGCAATCAGCCCCAGCATTTT. It is translated as CASGDSNQPQHF.

The V gene is TRBV29-1, the J gene TRBJ2-1; D not resolved. Trimming cost V 4 bases and J 4 bases, with 17 bases left between them. Per the germline V gene, CDR1 is SQVTM and CDR2 is ANQGSEA. The length of the CDR3 is 15 residues. The CDR3: CSVAVPLAVYNEQFF. The CDR3 nucleotides read TGCAGCGTTGCCGTACCGTTGGCCGTATACAATGAGCAGTTCTTC.

V is TRBV27 and J is TRBJ2-3; the match to TRBD1 covers 9 bases. CDR1 is MNHEY and CDR2 is SMNVEV in the germline V gene (reference sequence). The CDR3 has 17 amino acids. With V trimmed by 6 bases and J by 4 bases, 14 bases remained unmatched. The CDR3 is CASSRTHRGPVSDTQYF. In nucleotides, the CDR3 is TGTGCCAGCAGCCGCACTCACAGGGGGCCGGTTTCAGATACGCAGTATTTT.

The chain employs TRBV11-2 and TRBJ2-5; unclear D gene. CDR1 is SGHAT, CDR2 FQNNGV, per germline. The CDR3 is made up of 15 amino acids. Trimming removed 1 base from V and 5 bases from J, with 14 bases in between. The CDR3 sequence is CASSLGWPQEETQYF. The CDR3 DNA reads TGTGCCAGCAGCTTAGGGTGGCCCCAGGAGGAGACCCAGTACTTC.

The rearrangement uses TRBV6-5 and TRBJ1-1; TRBD1 agrees at 7 bases. The CDR3 contains 14 residues. Trimming cost V 2 bases and J 4 bases; bases outside gene matches: 4. The V gene's germline CDR1 is MNHEY and CDR2 SVGAGI. CDR3 sequence: CASSYTRGSTEAFF. CDR3 bases: TGTGCCAGCAGTTACACCAGGGGGTCCACTGAAGCTTTCTTT.

The chain links TRBV6-1 to TRBJ2-5; 13 nucleotides agree with TRBD2. Germline loops: CDR1 MNHNS, CDR2 SASEGT. The CDR3 is made up of 16 amino acids. V was pared by 4 bases and J by 4 bases, with 6 bases of the junction left unmatched. CDR3 sequence: CASSGGLAGLRETQYF. CDR3 DNA sequence: TGTGCCAGCAGTGGGGGACTAGCGGGACTGCGAGAGACCCAGTACTTC.

Here the CDR3 DNA reads TGTGCCAGCAGCTTAGGGGCAGGGGGGAACTATGGCTACACCTTC. It specifies CASSLGAGGNYGYTF. This rearrangement joins TRBV13 to TRBJ1-2; TRBD1 aligns across 7 bases. The CDR3 consists of 15 residues. Germline V gene sequence: CDR1 PRHDT, CDR2 FYEKMQ (reference sequence). The trim removed 0 bases at V and 2 bases at J, leaving 3 bases unmatched. The full variable domain, in which reference TRBV13 and TRBJ1-2 provide the parts outside the CDR3, is AAGVIQSPRHLIKEKRETATLKCYPIPRHDTVYWYQQGPGQDPQFLISFYEKMQSDKGSIPDRFSAQQFSDYHSELNMSSLELGDSALYFCASSLGAGGNYGYTFGSGTRLTVV.

The chain couples TRBV30 to TRBJ2-3; D is perhaps TRBD1 or TRBD2 (6 bases each). In germline, CDR1 is GTSNPN, CDR2 SVGIG (reference sequence). This CDR3 region has 14 residues. The CDR3 nucleotides read TGTGCGGCCCAGTGGGGGGCGGGTACAGATACGCAGTATTTT. As protein: CAAQWGAGTDTQYF.

The V and J genes are TRBV6-5 and TRBJ2-2; 7 nucleotides line up with TRBD1. Germline values: CDR1 MNHEY, CDR2 SVGAGI. The trim removed 6 bases at V and 6 bases at J, leaving 10 bases unmatched. This CDR3 has 15 amino acids. The CDR3 DNA is TGTGCCAGCAGACTAACGACAGGGCTGGCCGGGGAGCTGTTTTTT. This encodes CASRLTTGLAGELFF.

The chain carries TRBV5-1 and TRBJ2-1; TRBD2 matches at 13 bases. The CDR3 contains 15 residues. Germline CDR1 SGHRS, CDR2 YFSETQ. V lost 5 bases, J lost 8 bases, and 7 bases stayed unmatched. The CDR3 is CASRPGTSGIDEQFF. In nucleotides, the CDR3 is TGCGCCAGCAGGCCCGGGACTAGCGGGATCGATGAGCAGTTCTTC.

The CDR3 spells CASSVAVNQPQHF. The CDR3 nucleotides are TGTGCCAGCAGCGTAGCAGTTAATCAGCCCCAGCATTTT. The gene calls are TRBV9 and TRBJ1-5; D ambiguous. The CDR3 has 13 amino acids. The ends were cut back, 0 bases at V and 4 bases at J, with 5 bases in the middle. Germline V gene lookup returns CDR1 SGDLS and CDR2 YYNGEE.

The V gene is TRBV9, the J gene TRBJ1-5; no reliable D call. CDR3 length equals 14 residues. V was shortened by 0 bases and J by 2 bases, with 6 bases between the two germline ends. CDR1 and CDR2 from the germline V gene are SGDLS and YYNGEE. CDR3 DNA sequence: TGTGCCAGCAGCGTAGGCCTTGGCAATCAGCCCCAGCATTTT. Translating gives CASSVGLGNQPQHF.

The CDR3 coding sequence is TGTGCCAGCAGCGCGACAGGTCACGCAACTAATGAAAAACTGTTTTTT. It codes for CASSATGHATNEKLFF. The rearrangement uses TRBV9 and TRBJ1-4; the D gene is possibly TRBD1 (6 bases). Trimming removed 3 bases from V and 0 bases from J, with 12 bases in between. The CDR3 sequence is 16 residues long. Germline lookup yields CDR1 SGDLS and CDR2 YYNGEE.

This clone was seen once. CDR3 nucleotide sequence: TGTGCCACCCGAACCGCCACCTACGAGCAGTACTTC. It is translated as CATRTATYEQYF. J is TRBJ2-7 and V is TRBV28; D not certain. This CDR3 spans 12 amino acids. Between the trimmed V and J ends, which lost 10 bases and 2 bases, there was a span of 12 bases. Looked up from germline, CDR1 is MDHEN and CDR2 is SYDVKM.

J is TRBJ2-5 and V is TRBV3-1 (or the pseudogene TRBV3-2); 8 nucleotides match TRBD1. This CDR3 has 16 residues. The V and J ends lost 5 bases and 5 bases, in that order; junction bases with no gene match: 13. Germline V CDR1 and CDR2: LGHDT, YNNKEL (reference sequence). The CDR3 loop is CASSSGTGHTRETQYF. The CDR3, as DNA: TGTGCCAGCAGCTCAGGGACAGGCCACACGAGGGAGACCCAGTACTTC.

The V gene is TRBV4-1, the J gene TRBJ2-1; 10 bases align to TRBD2. The CDR3 is 17 amino acids. CDR1 and CDR2 (germline): MGHRA, YSYEKL. The V gene end was trimmed by 2 bases and the J gene end by 9 bases; junction bases not matched to a gene: 13. The CDR3 loop reads CASSQIGGIAGGLEQFF. The CDR3 coding sequence is TGCGCCAGCAGCCAAATTGGGGGAATAGCGGGAGGCCTTGAGCAGTTCTTC.

The rearrangement joins TRBV19 to TRBJ2-2; 7 bases align to TRBD2. The CDR3 consists of 15 residues. CDR1 and CDR2 (germline): LNHDA, SQIVND (reference sequence). With 7 bases clipped from V and 1 base from J, the junction kept 6 bases outside the gene matches. For the CDR3, the DNA is TGTGCCAGTAAAGCACTAGCGTTGAACACCGGGGAGCTGTTTTTT. Protein: CASKALALNTGELFF.

The chain joins TRBV5-1 to TRBJ2-1; tentative D call: TRBD2 (6 bases). The CDR3 runs to 15 residues. The ends were cut back, 4 bases at V and 7 bases at J, with 18 bases in the middle. CDR1 is SGHRS and CDR2 is YFSETQ in the germline V gene. The CDR3, as DNA: TGCGCCAGCAGCAAAGGGGACCGCGGGGTAAATGAGCAGTTCTTC. Translated: CASSKGDRGVNEQFF.

V usage is TRBV4-2 and J usage is TRBJ1-4, with no clear D. This CDR3 has 14 residues. V shed 4 bases and J shed 5 bases, with 11 bases lying between them. Germline CDR1 is LGHNA and CDR2 is YNFKEQ. CDR3 DNA: TGTGCCAGCAGCCCTAGCTTCCTCAATGAAAAACTGTTTTTT. This encodes CASSPSFLNEKLFF.

The chain carries TRBV6-5 and TRBJ1-5; D is unclear. The ends were cut back, 0 bases at V and 6 bases at J, with 9 bases in the middle. The V gene's germline CDR1 is MNHEY and CDR2 SVGAGI. This CDR3 contains 14 residues. Here the CDR3 DNA reads TGTGCCAGCAGTTACTCGCCGGGTCTTCAGCCCCAGCATTTT. Translating gives CASSYSPGLQPQHF.

The chain employs TRBV7-6 and TRBJ2-2; 10 bases line up with TRBD2. The CDR3 is 16 amino acids. Per the germline V gene, CDR1 is SGHVS and CDR2 is FNYEAQ. J was trimmed by 7 bases and V by 7 bases; bases with no gene match: 12. In nucleotides, the CDR3 is TGTGCCAGCAAAATCATCAGCGGGGGGGCGAGCGGGGAGCTGTTTTTT. This sequence encodes CASKIISGGASGELFF.

The gene calls are TRBV19 and TRBJ2-7; D ambiguous. V lost 2 bases, J lost 3 bases, and 14 bases lay in between. The CDR3 is 15 amino acids. Germline CDR1 and CDR2: LNHDA and SQIVND (reference sequence). The DNA for the CDR3 is TGTGCCAGTAGTATAAGGTCGGAGTCCGGCTACGAGCAGTACTTC. It translates to CASSIRSESGYEQYF.

This chain links TRBV5-5 with TRBJ1-5; D might be TRBD1 (5 bases). CDR1 and CDR2 (germline): SGHKS, YYEKEE (reference sequence). The CDR3 sequence is 18 residues long. Trimming removed 0 bases from V and 0 bases from J, with 16 bases in between. The CDR3 is CASSLEGFSPNSNQPQHF. The CDR3 region has the DNA TGTGCCAGCAGCTTGGAGGGGTTCAGTCCAAATAGCAATCAGCCCCAGCATTTT.

DNA of the CDR3: TGCGCCAGCAGCTCTCCCGTCACAGATACGCAGTATTTT. This translates into CASSSPVTDTQYF. The chain links TRBV5-1 to TRBJ2-3; D is ambiguous. V was cut by 3 bases and J by 2 bases, with 7 bases left in between. The CDR3 extends over 13 amino acids. Germline V lookup: CDR1 SGHRS, CDR2 YFSETQ.